This T cell receptor beta chain emerged from a study of radiotherapy plus CTLA-4 blockade in lung cancer (dated by TCRdb to 2017 to 2018). Describing the broader study: Objective responses occurred in roughly 19% of enrolled patients, and less than 35% achieved disease control.

For this chain, trimming is 0 bases at the V end and 4 bases at the J end, and the number of junction bases without a gene match is 6. CDR1 and CDR2, looked up from the germline V gene, are ENHRY and SYGVKD. Its CDR3 holds 16 amino acids, cysteine through phenylalanine. Just CDR3 DNA is preserved here, 48 bases in frame from base 1. What the work shows at the level of the full study, not this receptor alone: After treatment with radiotherapy and ipilimumab, TCR clones that originated in tumors expanded in peripheral blood. Early dynamic changes in blood T cell clones, together with increased serum interferon-beta after radiation, were reported as the strongest predictors of response.

Remarks on this clone: The antigen it binds to is not known. Nothing much larger sits one base from this clone, and base qualities are not available.

The library was prepared using the immunoSEQ multiplex PCR assay. The source is immuneACCESS, and TCRdb retained only in-frame sequences with V and J called. Part of the clones is not carried over; for the studies checked, unresolved V genes explain less than half of this, and the remainder is unexplained. The sample includes 65,000 to 85,000 clones, with roughly 80% observed a single time. Over 9% of the sample is taken by the ten largest. Focal radiation therapy combined with CTLA-4 blockade (ipilimumab) was tested in patients with chemo-refractory metastatic non-small-cell lung cancer. Sequenced material: peripheral blood, taken from a patient treated with radiotherapy plus ipilimumab. The clonotype was recovered from a human donor with non-small cell lung cancer whose response to radiotherapy plus ipilimumab could not be evaluated. The rearranged chain carries TRBV10-3 and TRBJ2-1, and 7 junctional nucleotides match TRBD2. At the DNA level, the sequence is TGTGCCATCAGTGAGTCCCTAGCGGAGCCTTACAATGAGCAGTTCTTC. This yields the protein CAISESLAEPYNEQFF.